This T cell receptor (beta chain) emerged from a study of PD-L1 blockade in urothelial cancer. For the study at large: Researchers found blood samples held a median of approximately 150,000 T cells.

The time point denotes: peripheral blood 6 weeks after treatment start. Synthetic spike-ins, TCR analog templates, were added into each PCR. The protocol was immunoSEQ multiplex PCR, while the TCRdb copy is restricted to in-frame clones and leaves out a portion. The sample carries just under 45,000 clones, around four fifths recorded once. Germline loops: CDR1 MDHEN, CDR2 SYDVKM. Unmatched junction bases numbered 10, after V lost 6 bases and J lost 5 bases. The CDR3 has 15 amino acids. The chain couples TRBV28 to TRBJ2-1; 7 bases fit TRBD1. This sequence was found in a man in his 60s with urothelial cancer. The sequencing here drew on PBMCs, taken around atezolizumab (anti-PD-L1) treatment. The CDR3, as DNA: TGTGCCAGCAGCCGACCGGGACAGAGTAACAATGAGCAGTTCTTC. Protein sequence: CASSRPGQSNNEQFF.